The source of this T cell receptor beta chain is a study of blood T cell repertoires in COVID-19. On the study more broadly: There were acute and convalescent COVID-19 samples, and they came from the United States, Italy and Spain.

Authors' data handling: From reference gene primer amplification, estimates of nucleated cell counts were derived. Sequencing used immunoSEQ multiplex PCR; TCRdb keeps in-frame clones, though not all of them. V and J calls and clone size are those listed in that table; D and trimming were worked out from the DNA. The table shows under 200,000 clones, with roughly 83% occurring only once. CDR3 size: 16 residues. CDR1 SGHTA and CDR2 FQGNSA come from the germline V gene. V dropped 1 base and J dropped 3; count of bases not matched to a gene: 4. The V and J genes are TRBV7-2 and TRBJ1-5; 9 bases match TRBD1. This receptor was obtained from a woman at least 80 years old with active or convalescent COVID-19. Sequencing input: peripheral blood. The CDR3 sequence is CASSLGTGGFNQPQHF. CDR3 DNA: TGTGCCAGCAGCTTAGGCACAGGGGGCTTCAATCAGCCCCAGCATTTT.